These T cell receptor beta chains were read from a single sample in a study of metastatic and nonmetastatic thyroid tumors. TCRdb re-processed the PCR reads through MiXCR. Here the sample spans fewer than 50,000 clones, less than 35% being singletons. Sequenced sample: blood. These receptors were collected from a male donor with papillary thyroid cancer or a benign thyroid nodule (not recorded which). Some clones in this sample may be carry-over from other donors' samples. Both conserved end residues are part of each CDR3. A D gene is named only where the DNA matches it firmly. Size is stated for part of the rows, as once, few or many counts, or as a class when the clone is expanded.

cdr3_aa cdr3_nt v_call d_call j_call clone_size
CASSVGPLQGLGSGNTIYF TGTGCCAGCAGCGTAGGTCCCCTCCAGGGGCTAGGGTCTGGAAACACCATATATTTT TRBV9 - TRBJ1-3 many
CASTRRDRSYEQYF TGTGCCAGCACTCGACGGGACAGGTCCTACGAGCAGTACTTC TRBV6-2/TRBV6-3 TRBD1 TRBJ2-7 many
CASSSTANTGELFF TGTGCCAGCAGCTCAACCGCGAACACCGGGGAGCTGTTTTTT TRBV7-3 - TRBJ2-2 many
CATSATSGGTQETQYF TGTGCCACCAGTGCTACTAGCGGGGGGACCCAAGAGACCCAGTACTTC TRBV24-1 TRBD2 TRBJ2-5 many
CASSSLFGGYQPQHF TGTGCCAGCAGTTCCCTTTTTGGGGGGTATCAGCCCCAGCATTTT TRBV28 - TRBJ1-5 many
CATSDPEGGDSYYEQYF TGTGCCACCAGTGACCCCGAGGGGGGGGACTCCTACTATGAGCAGTACTTC TRBV24-1 - TRBJ2-5 -
CASSEEDGGISGANVLTF TGTGCCAGCAGTGAAGAGGACGGAGGGATCTCTGGGGCCAACGTCCTGACTTTC TRBV6-1 - TRBJ2-6 -
CASTLSRGEEAFF TGTGCCAGCACCCTATCGAGGGGGGAAGAAGCTTTCTTT TRBV12-3/TRBV12-4 - TRBJ1-1 many
CASSLGLGMSTEAFF TGTGCCAGCAGTTTAGGATTGGGCATGAGCACTGAAGCTTTCTTT TRBV12-3/TRBV12-4 - TRBJ1-1 -
CSARDPRLAAAGELFF TGCAGTGCTAGAGATCCTCGACTAGCTGCGGCCGGGGAGCTGTTTTTT TRBV20-1 TRBD2 TRBJ2-2 -
CASSAGQNYGYTF TGTGCCAGCAGCGCGGGACAGAACTATGGCTACACCTTC TRBV11-2 TRBD1 TRBJ1-2 -
CASRFSLGGNEKLFF TGTGCCAGCCGATTCTCTTTAGGGGGTAATGAAAAACTGTTTTTT TRBV28 - TRBJ1-4 many
CASSESSGYGYTF TGCGCCAGCAGTGAGTCTTCAGGGTATGGCTACACCTTC TRBV10-1 - TRBJ1-2 -
CASSSSGRAHDEQFF TGTGCCAGCAGTTCTAGCGGGAGAGCCCACGATGAGCAGTTCTTC TRBV6-1 TRBD2 TRBJ2-1 few
CAISESIDRAGYTF TGTGCCATCAGTGAGTCAATCGACAGGGCGGGCTACACCTTC TRBV10-3 TRBD1 TRBJ1-2 many
CSASRGGSYEQYF TGCAGTGCTAGCAGGGGAGGTTCCTACGAGCAGTACTTC TRBV20-1 - TRBJ2-7 few
CASSPPATSGRNEQFF TGTGCCAGCAGCCCTCCGGCGACTAGCGGGAGGAATGAGCAGTTCTTC TRBV28 TRBD2 TRBJ2-1 -
CASSIGGGGLGNQPQHF TGTGCCAGTAGTATCGGGGGAGGGGGCCTGGGCAATCAGCCCCAGCATTTT TRBV19 TRBD1 TRBJ1-5 -
CSARRGNNEKLFF TGCAGTGCTAGGCGTGGAAATAATGAAAAACTGTTTTTT TRBV20-1 - TRBJ1-4 many
CASSYSDRSSSYEQYF TGTGCCAGCAGTTACAGTGATAGGTCTTCCTCCTACGAGCAGTACTTC TRBV6-2/TRBV6-3 - TRBJ2-7 few
CASSEDTYGYTF TGTGCCAGCAGTGAAGATACCTATGGCTACACCTTC TRBV6-1 - TRBJ1-2 -
CASSPTGLAGNEQFF TGTGCCAGCAGCCCCACGGGACTAGCGGGCAATGAGCAGTTCTTC TRBV11-1 TRBD2 TRBJ2-1 -
CASSTGTTLYTMARAF TGTGCCAGCAGCACCGGGACCACCCTATATACTATGGCTAGGGCCTTC TRBV28 - TRBJ1-2 many
CASSPNPSYEQYF TGTGCCAGCAGCCCAAACCCTAGCTACGAGCAGTACTTC TRBV7-9 - TRBJ2-7 many
CSASNSGSGCYEQYF TGCAGTGCTTCCAACTCGGGTAGCGGATGCTACGAGCAGTACTTC TRBV20-1 - TRBJ2-7 -
CASSLASLSYGYTF TGTGCCAGCAGCTTAGCCTCCCTATCATATGGCTACACCTTC TRBV7-9 - TRBJ1-2 many
CASSLVGYEQYF TGCGCCAGCAGCTTGGTTGGGTACGAGCAGTACTTC TRBV5-1 - TRBJ2-7 -
CASSSPGTGVNNEQFF TGTGCCAGCAGTTCGCCCGGGACAGGGGTTAACAATGAGCAGTTCTTC TRBV28 TRBD1 TRBJ2-1 few
CASSLPGGWQYF TGTGCCAGCAGCTTGCCAGGGGGTTGGCAGTACTTC TRBV11-2 TRBD1 TRBJ2-7 -
CASSPRLGEFYEQYF TGTGCCAGCAGTCCCCGGTTGGGTGAGTTCTATGAGCAGTACTTC TRBV27 - TRBJ2-7 -
CASSFSDRGNSPLHF TGTGCCAGCAGCTTTTCCGACAGGGGAAATTCACCCCTCCACTTT TRBV7-2 TRBD1 TRBJ1-6 many
CASSDSTSGTSQETQYF TGTGCCAGCAGTGACTCGACTAGCGGGACGAGCCAAGAGACCCAGTACTTC TRBV6-4 TRBD2 TRBJ2-5 few
CASSSGRDTEAFF TGTGCCAGCAGCTCCGGACGGGACACTGAAGCTTTCTTT TRBV7-3 - TRBJ1-1 many
CSARGLAGGPWREIQYF TGCAGTGCTAGAGGGCTAGCGGGGGGGCCGTGGCGTGAGATCCAGTACTTC TRBV20-1 TRBD2 TRBJ2-5 -
CASSEQNLQGAGYTF TGTGCCAGCAGCGAGCAGAACTTACAGGGGGCGGGCTACACCTTC TRBV2 TRBD1 TRBJ1-2 few
CASSQWGGEKRVF TGCGCCAGCAGCCAGTGGGGAGGGGAAAAACGGGTTTTT TRBV4-1 - TRBJ1-4 -
CASSFFHSNQPQHF TGTGCCAGCAGCTTTTTTCATAGCAATCAGCCCCAGCATTTT TRBV7-2 - TRBJ1-5 many
CASNDRKETQYF TGTGCCAGCAACGACAGAAAAGAGACCCAGTACTTC TRBV6-1 - TRBJ2-5 many
CASSQMGELVQETQYF TGTGCCAGCAGCCAAATGGGGGAGTTGGTCCAAGAGACCCAGTACTTC TRBV3-1 - TRBJ2-5 many
CTSSLGRPRRDTQYF TGCACCAGCAGCTTGGGACGGCCCCGCAGAGATACGCAGTATTTT TRBV5-1 - TRBJ2-3 -
CASSLLRDRDGPQHF TGTGCCAGCTCTCTCTTGCGGGACAGGGATGGGCCCCAGCATTTT TRBV18 TRBD1 TRBJ1-5 many
CASSSRPANEQFF TGTGCCAGCAGTTCCAGACCGGCTAATGAGCAGTTCTTC TRBV12-3/TRBV12-4 - TRBJ2-1 many
CATPRGGENNEQFF TGTGCCACCCCTAGGGGAGGGGAAAACAATGAGCAGTTCTTC TRBV27 TRBD2 TRBJ2-1 few
CAGEGTGEYEQYF TGTGCCGGCGAGGGGACAGGGGAATACGAGCAGTACTTC TRBV6-1 TRBD1 TRBJ2-7 many